This T cell receptor beta chain came from a study of blood T cell repertoires in COVID-19. As for the study in general: Collection of acute and convalescent COVID-19 samples took place in the United States, Italy and Spain.

Participant ages covered roughly 18 to 89 years across 24 US areas. Participants' own reports of clinical history determined their cohort assignment. Per the germline V gene, CDR1 is SGHRS and CDR2 is YFSETQ. The J segment lost 8 bases and the V segment lost 2 bases, leaving 7 bases of the junction unmatched. The CDR3 covers 15 residues. Per the original methods: From reference gene primer amplification, estimates of nucleated cell counts were derived. Repertoires were generated with immunoSEQ multiplex PCR, while TCRdb's copy carries only in-frame clones and drops some. That table furnishes V, J and clone size, whereas the DNA furnished D and trimming. The profile shows about 220,000 clones, about four fifths of them singletons.

V gene TRBV5-1 combines with J gene TRBJ2-1; 10 bases map to TRBD2. This clonotype was obtained from a woman aged 35 to 49 with acute COVID-19. The sequencing sample was made of PBMCs or T cells enriched from blood (not recorded which). Here the CDR3 reads CASSLSGRAIDEQFF. In DNA form, the CDR3 reads TGCGCCAGCAGCTTAAGCGGGAGGGCCATCGATGAGCAGTTCTTC.